The 32 T cell receptor beta chains below were found in one sample sequenced in a study of T cell repertoires in ileal Crohn's disease (dated by TCRdb to about 2019). The time point label, read with the paper, signifies: neoterminal ileum biopsy at postoperative endoscopy, about 6 months after surgery. The library was produced with the immunoSEQ multiplex PCR assay. TCRdb provides this immuneACCESS table in a form limited to in-frame rearrangements. Some clones are lacking; in checked studies, under half of them reflect an unresolved V gene, and why the rest are absent is not known. The sample profile shows about 62,000 clones; approximately 88% of them were found once. Together, the top ten hold around 2% of the sample. The source material was ileal tissue. Receptor source: an adult with Crohn's disease.

J is TRBJ2-3 and V is TRBV9; 16 positions agree with TRBD2. Germline CDR1 is SGDLS and CDR2 is YYNGEE. CDR3 length: 18 amino acids. J gave up 1 base and V 3 bases, and 5 bases lay outside the gene matches. The CDR3 sequence is CASSGPGTSGRGTDTQYF. Here the CDR3 DNA reads TGTGCCAGCAGCGGTCCCGGGACTAGCGGGAGGGGCACAGATACGCAGTATTTT.

This clone was observed once. The V call is TRBV6-5, the J call TRBJ2-3; TRBD2 agrees at 7 bases. This CDR3 is 15 amino acids long. CDR1 and CDR2 from the germline V gene are MNHEY and SVGAGI. J was trimmed by 4 bases and V by 3 bases; bases with no gene match: 7. The CDR3 loop reads CASSYVVGGSDTQYF. In DNA form, the CDR3 reads TGTGCCAGCAGTTATGTCGTGGGGGGGTCAGATACGCAGTATTTT.

The chain uses TRBV4-1 and TRBJ2-1, with 11 positions matching TRBD2. CDR1 and CDR2 (germline): MGHRA, YSYEKL. The CDR3 has 18 amino acids. Unmatched junction bases numbered 13, after V lost 2 bases and J lost 7 bases. This chain's CDR3 is CASSQTPELAGGSNEQFF. The CDR3 DNA is TGCGCCAGCAGCCAAACACCTGAGCTAGCGGGAGGTTCGAATGAGCAGTTCTTC.

The chain combines TRBV9 with TRBJ2-7; a possible D gene is TRBD2 (5 bases). The CDR3 is 14 amino acids. With 0 bases removed from V and 0 bases from J, the gap between germline ends came to 7 bases. From germline, CDR1 is SGDLS and CDR2 YYNGEE. In nucleotides, the CDR3 is TGTGCCAGCAGCGTAGCGGGATACTCCTACGAGCAGTACTTC. Translated, it gives CASSVAGYSYEQYF.

The chain links TRBV27 to TRBJ2-3; no reliable D call. Per the germline V gene, CDR1 is MNHEY and CDR2 is SMNVEV (reference sequence). V was shortened by 2 bases and J by 0 bases, with 9 bases between the two germline ends. The CDR3 extends over 15 amino acids. CDR3 in DNA: TGTGCCAGCAGTTTAGTGGGCGCTAGCACAGATACGCAGTATTTT. Translating gives CASSLVGASTDTQYF.

The chain is built from TRBV28 and TRBJ1-1; D gene uncertain. Trimming took 5 bases from V and 12 from J, leaving 16 bases between them. This CDR3 comprises 12 residues. Germline V gene sequence: CDR1 MDHEN, CDR2 SYDVKM. The CDR3 DNA sequence: TGTGCCAGCAGTGCTATCGCGTATGAGACTTTCTTT. Its translation: CASSAIAYETFF.

The V call is TRBV30, the J call TRBJ2-7; 9 bases are a match to TRBD2. Germline lookup yields CDR1 GTSNPN and CDR2 SVGIG (reference sequence). V gave up 2 bases and J gave up 4 bases; unmatched junction bases: 9. The CDR3 is 15 amino acids. CDR3 protein: CAWSKLAGKLYEQYF. In DNA form, the CDR3 reads TGTGCCTGGAGTAAACTAGCGGGTAAATTATACGAGCAGTACTTC.

The chain links TRBV5-1 to TRBJ2-2; possible D gene TRBD1, 5 bases. V gave up 0 bases and J gave up 3 bases, with 12 bases separating them. Per the germline V gene, CDR1 is SGHRS and CDR2 is YFSETQ. This CDR3 spans 16 amino acids. The CDR3, as DNA: TGCGCCAGCAGCTTGGCCCGGACAAAGGACACCGGGGAGCTGTTTTTT. Its protein product is CASSLARTKDTGELFF. Full variable domain (remainder filled in from reference TRBV5-1 and TRBJ2-2): KAGVTQTPRYLIKTRGQQVTLSCSPISGHRSVSWYQQTPGQGLQFLFEYFSETQRNKGNFPGRFSGRQFSNSRSEMNVSTLELGDSALYLCASSLARTKDTGELFFGEGSRLTVL.

V and J are TRBV6-1 and TRBJ2-7; tentative D call: TRBD1 (5 bases). CDR1 and CDR2 from the germline V gene are MNHNS and SASEGT. Trimming took 3 bases from V and 4 from J, leaving 7 bases between them. This CDR3 has 12 residues. The CDR3: CASSDSGYEQYV. DNA of the CDR3: TGTGCCAGCAGTGACTCAGGGTACGAGCAGTACGTC.

The V gene is TRBV6-1, the J gene TRBJ1-1; D perhaps matches TRBD1 (5 bases). This CDR3 has 14 residues. Germline values: CDR1 MNHNS, CDR2 SASEGT. The V and J ends lost 7 bases and 4 bases respectively, with 16 bases between them. In nucleotides, the CDR3 is TGTGCCAGCATTAAATCGGGGGGTCGCACTGAAGCTTTCTTT. Protein product: CASIKSGGRTEAFF.

This chain uses TRBV5-1 with TRBJ1-1; 9 bases align to TRBD1. V gave up 3 bases and J gave up 1 base; unmatched junction bases: 10. The length of the CDR3 is 17 residues. Germline assignment: CDR1 SGHRS and CDR2 YFSETQ. The DNA for the CDR3 is TGCGCCAGCAGCTCTGGACAGGGGAGGATAAAGAACACTGAAGCTTTCTTT. Its translation: CASSSGQGRIKNTEAFF. The entire variable domain, with the rest obtained from reference TRBV5-1 and TRBJ1-1, is as follows: KAGVTQTPRYLIKTRGQQVTLSCSPISGHRSVSWYQQTPGQGLQFLFEYFSETQRNKGNFPGRFSGRQFSNSRSEMNVSTLELGDSALYLCASSSGQGRIKNTEAFFGQGTRLTVV.

The J gene is TRBJ1-2, the V gene TRBV28, with 10 bases lining up with TRBD1. This CDR3 is 16 amino acids long. CDR1 MDHEN and CDR2 SYDVKM come from the germline V gene. Losses at the gene ends were 7 bases for V and 4 bases for J; bases not matched to a gene: 12. CDR3 amino acids: CASTKSPGQGSYGYTF. DNA for the CDR3: TGTGCCAGCACGAAGAGTCCGGGACAGGGGTCCTATGGCTACACCTTC.

On this clone: The germline gene is not matched at one end of the junction; a read error may be the cause. The chain has TRBV5-6 and TRBJ2-5, with TRBD2 matching 8 bases. The germline V gene has CDR1 SGHDT and CDR2 YYEEEE. The CDR3 is made up of 14 amino acids. CDR3 amino acids: CASSWWLVGLAPNF. The DNA for the CDR3 is TGTGCCAGCAGCTGGTGGTTGGTCGGACTAGCCCCCAACTTC.

This clone was observed once. CDR3 DNA: TGTGCCATCGGGCGGGACAGGGGCGGCACTGAAGCTTTCTTT. It translates to CAIGRDRGGTEAFF. The rearrangement joins TRBV10-3 to TRBJ1-1, with 10 nucleotides matching TRBD1. J lost 4 bases, V lost 8 bases, and 7 bases had no gene match. The germline gives CDR1 ENHRY, CDR2 SYGVKD. This CDR3 has 14 amino acids.

The chain uses TRBV5-6 and TRBJ1-2; D possibly corresponds to TRBD1 (5 bases). Germline V gene data show CDR1 as SGHDT and CDR2 as YYEEEE. This CDR3 comprises 15 residues. Trimming shortened V by 6 bases and J by 3 bases, and 18 bases separated the two germline ends. The CDR3: CASIIIGGADYGYTF. The CDR3 bases are TGTGCCAGCATCATAATAGGCGGGGCCGACTATGGCTACACCTTC.

The CDR3 reads CASSSRVVNTEAFF. The CDR3 coding sequence is TGTGCCAGCAGCTCGAGGGTGGTTAACACTGAAGCTTTCTTT. The chain has TRBV5-6 and TRBJ1-1; D uncertain. The CDR3 totals 14 residues. Trimming took 3 bases from V and 2 from J, leaving 11 bases between them. Per the germline V gene, CDR1 is SGHDT and CDR2 is YYEEEE.

This clone has just a few counts. CDR3 nucleotides: TGTGCCAGCAGCGACCGACAGGACTATGGCTACACCTTC. Translation gives CASSDRQDYGYTF. This sequence joins TRBV9 and TRBJ1-2, with D possibly matching TRBD1 (6 bases). This CDR3 is 13 amino acids long. Germline CDR1 and CDR2: SGDLS and YYNGEE. The V end was cut by 3 bases, the J end by 3 bases, with 9 bases between. Looking up the rest from reference TRBV9 and TRBJ1-2 gives the full variable domain: DSGVTQTPKHLITATGQRVTLRCSPRSGDLSVYWYQQSLDQGLQFLIQYYNGEERAKGNILERFSAQQFPDLHSELNLSSLELGDSALYFCASSDRQDYGYTFGSGTRLTVV.

The chain links TRBV5-6 to TRBJ2-7; weak D call: TRBD2 (6 bases). From germline, CDR1 is SGHDT and CDR2 YYEEEE. The V end lost 0 bases, the J end lost 6 bases, and 10 bases lay between the germline ends. The CDR3 is 13 amino acids. The CDR3 protein is CASSLAGLGEQYF. The CDR3 region has the DNA TGTGCCAGCAGCTTGGCGGGACTGGGCGAGCAGTACTTC. Drawing the rest from reference TRBV5-6 and TRBJ2-7, the complete variable domain is DAGVTQSPTHLIKTRGQQVTLRCSPKSGHDTVSWYQQALGQGPQFIFQYYEEEERQRGNFPDRFSGHQFPNYSSELNVNALLLGDSALYLCASSLAGLGEQYFGPGTRLTVT.

The chain links TRBV5-1 to TRBJ2-3; a weak D match, TRBD1 (5 bases). The CDR3 length is 14 residues. Trimming cost V 4 bases and J 6 bases, with 15 bases left between them. CDR1 is SGHRS and CDR2 is YFSETQ in the germline V gene. In DNA, the CDR3 is TGCGCCAGCAGCCTACCGACAGCAAGGGATACGCAGTATTTT. Its translation is CASSLPTARDTQYF.

The chain has TRBV5-8 and TRBJ1-5; possible D gene TRBD1, 5 bases. The V and J ends lost 0 bases and 5 bases respectively, with 15 bases between them. This CDR3 contains 16 residues. From germline, CDR1 is SGHTS and CDR2 YDEGEE. This CDR3 is CASSLGQPNMDQPQHF. The CDR3 DNA reads as TGTGCCAGCAGCTTGGGACAGCCTAACATGGATCAGCCCCAGCATTTT. The entire variable domain, with the rest obtained from reference TRBV5-8 and TRBJ1-5, is as follows: EAGVTQSPTHLIKTRGQQATLRCSPISGHTSVYWYQQALGLGLQFLLWYDEGEERNRGNFPPRFSGRQFPNYSSELNVNALELEDSALYLCASSLGQPNMDQPQHFGDGTRLSIL.

The J gene is TRBJ1-4, the V gene TRBV29-1; no clear D gene. Germline V lookup: CDR1 SQVTM, CDR2 ANQGSEA. The V and J ends lost 8 bases and 10 bases respectively, with 11 bases between them. This CDR3 comprises 10 residues. In DNA form, the CDR3 reads TGCAGCATAAGGAGTGGAAAACTGTTTTTT. Its translation is CSIRSGKLFF.

The chain carries TRBV14 and TRBJ1-2, with D possibly being TRBD1 (5 bases). V was trimmed by 4 bases and J by 6 bases, leaving 9 bases between them. The germline V gene encodes CDR1 SGHDN and CDR2 FVKESK. This CDR3 region has 12 residues. The CDR3 DNA reads TGTGCCAGCAGCCCTGACAGACATGGCTACACCTTC. Its protein is CASSPDRHGYTF. The full variable domain, with the rest looked up from reference TRBV14 and TRBJ1-2, is EAGVTQFPSHSVIEKGQTVTLRCDPISGHDNLYWYRRVMGKEIKFLLHFVKESKQDESGMPNNRFLAERTGGTYSTLKVQPAELEDSGVYFCASSPDRHGYTFGSGTRLTVV.

The genes are TRBV9 and TRBJ2-3; D might be TRBD1 (6 bases). The CDR3 is 16 amino acids. The germline V gene has CDR1 SGDLS and CDR2 YYNGEE. Trimming cost V 3 bases and J 5 bases, with 19 bases left between them. The chain's CDR3 is CASSAPQVSRGDTQYF. CDR3 in DNA: TGTGCCAGCAGCGCCCCCCAGGTCTCCAGGGGAGATACGCAGTATTTT.

This clone was recorded only once. The chain is built from TRBV25-1 and TRBJ2-1, with D uncertain. Trimming removed 4 bases at V and 0 bases at J, with 7 bases between. Germline V CDR1 and CDR2: MGHDK, SYGVNS. The CDR3 contains 14 residues. This CDR3 reads CASSGGSSYNEQFF. In DNA form, the CDR3 reads TGTGCCAGCAGTGGCGGCAGCTCCTACAATGAGCAGTTCTTC.

The sample holds a few counts of this clone. The chain employs TRBV19 and TRBJ1-6; 7 positions agree with TRBD1. Unmatched junction bases numbered 6, after V lost 3 bases and J lost 7 bases. The CDR3 runs to 15 residues. Germline V gene sequence: CDR1 LNHDA, CDR2 SQIVND (reference sequence). As DNA, the CDR3 is TGTGCCAGTAGTATTGTGGGACAGTCCAATTCACCCCTCCACTTT. Amino acids: CASSIVGQSNSPLHF.

The V call is TRBV6-5, the J call TRBJ1-2; 7 nucleotides agree with TRBD1. The CDR3 length is 14 residues. Germline CDR1 is MNHEY and CDR2 is SVGAGI. The V gene end was trimmed by 6 bases and the J gene end by 8 bases; junction bases not matched to a gene: 12. This CDR3 reads CASSSGQRSWGYTF. In nucleotides, the CDR3 is TGTGCCAGCAGCTCGGGACAGCGATCGTGGGGCTACACCTTC.

V usage is TRBV15 and J usage is TRBJ1-1, with 9 bases lining up with TRBD1. CDR1 and CDR2 from the germline V gene are LNHNV and YYDKDF (reference sequence). The CDR3 length is 16 residues. V trimming: 4 bases; J trimming: 1 base; junction bases outside the gene matches: 7. The CDR3 DNA reads TGTGCCACCAGCAACACAGGGGGCGATGGGAACACTGAAGCTTTCTTT. Its translation: CATSNTGGDGNTEAFF.

This clone was observed once. The V gene is TRBV28, the J gene TRBJ1-6, with TRBD1 as a possible D gene (5 bases). V gave up 8 bases and J gave up 9 bases, with 11 bases separating them. Per germline, CDR1 MDHEN and CDR2 SYDVKM. The CDR3 is 12 residues long. The DNA for the CDR3 is TGTGCCAGCGCAGGGTATGGTTCACCCCTCCACTTT. Its translation: CASAGYGSPLHF.

J is TRBJ1-1 and V is TRBV7-2; 10 bases are shared with TRBD1. The germline CDR1 and CDR2 sequences are SGHTA and FQGNSA. This CDR3 has 15 residues. Trimming removed 4 bases from V and 4 bases from J; junction bases left unmatched: 6. In DNA form, the CDR3 reads TGTGCCAGCAGCTCGGGACAGGGGCAGCTCACTGAAGCTTTCTTT. Its protein is CASSSGQGQLTEAFF.

The CDR3 reads CASSSKVQETQYF. The CDR3 region has the DNA TGTGCCAGCAGTTCTAAAGTCCAAGAGACCCAGTACTTC. The chain has TRBV28 and TRBJ2-5; D remains unclear. Deletions cut 4 bases from V and 1 base from J, with 7 bases between. CDR3 length: 13 residues. Germline loops: CDR1 MDHEN, CDR2 SYDVKM. Full variable domain (outside the CDR3, taken from reference TRBV28 and TRBJ2-5): DVKVTQSSRYLVKRTGEKVFLECVQDMDHENMFWYRQDPGLGLRLIYFSYDVKMKEKGDIPEGYSVSREKKERFSLILESASTNQTSMYLCASSSKVQETQYFGPGTRLLVL.

The chain combines TRBV5-6 with TRBJ1-2; D may be TRBD1 (6 bases). The length of the CDR3 is 17 residues. Trimming took 2 bases from V and 5 from J, leaving 22 bases between them. Germline-derived CDR1 and CDR2 are SGHDT and YYEEEE. CDR3 nucleotides: TGTGCCAGCAGCTTTCTTCCCTCAGGGACAACTGGGTATGGCTACACCTTC. Its translation: CASSFLPSGTTGYGYTF.

This clone was observed once. The chain recombines TRBV5-4 with TRBJ1-2; D gene uncertain. CDR3 length: 13 residues. The germline V and J ends were trimmed by 0 bases and 8 bases, with 11 bases remaining between them. Germline V gene sequence: CDR1 SGHNT, CDR2 YYREEE (reference sequence). The CDR3 loop is CASSLGGMRGYTF. The CDR3 region has the DNA TGTGCCAGCAGCTTGGGCGGGATGAGGGGCTACACCTTC.